This T cell receptor beta chain was sequenced during a study of control samples from healthy donors and cancer patients. This clone has a single count. Profiled with immunoSEQ multiplex PCR; TCRdb holds only in-frame clones, not every one. The table shows roughly 59,000 clones, with about 92% occurring only once. The CDR3 loop spans 14 amino acids. Trimming took 7 bases from V and 8 from J; bases not matched to a gene: 9. The germline V gene encodes CDR1 KGHDR and CDR2 SFDVKD. The J gene is TRBJ2-3, the V gene TRBV24-1; TRBD1 agrees at 9 bases. The specimen sequenced was PBMCs. This receptor was identified in a man aged 40-49 years with colorectal cancer. CDR3 nucleotide sequence: TGTGCCACCAGCAAGGACAGGGGATGGAGTACGCAGTATTTT. Its translation is CATSKDRGWSTQYF.